The clone carrying this TCR beta chain occurred a few times. TCRdb analysed the 5' RACE reads with MiXCR anew, one entry per CDR3 protein. This sample has 250,000 or so distinct CDR3 sequences; around 6.7% occur once, and the top ten carry 0.85% to 1.2%. This sample is drawn from a study of T cells after yellow fever vaccination. This CDR3 is built from 16 residues. Losses at the gene ends were 4 bases for V and 0 bases for J; bases not matched to a gene: 4. This chain connects TRBV12-3 or TRBV12-4 to TRBJ1-3, with 9 bases that match TRBD1. The sample consisted of CD4+ T cells sorted from PBMCs, taken on the day of the yellow fever booster vaccination. The receptor comes from a man aged 25 to 40 who received the YFV17D yellow fever vaccine. CDR3 nucleotide sequence: TGTGCCAGCAGTTCCGGGACAGGGAGCTCTGGAAACACCATATATTTT. Its translation: CASSSGTGSSGNTIYF.